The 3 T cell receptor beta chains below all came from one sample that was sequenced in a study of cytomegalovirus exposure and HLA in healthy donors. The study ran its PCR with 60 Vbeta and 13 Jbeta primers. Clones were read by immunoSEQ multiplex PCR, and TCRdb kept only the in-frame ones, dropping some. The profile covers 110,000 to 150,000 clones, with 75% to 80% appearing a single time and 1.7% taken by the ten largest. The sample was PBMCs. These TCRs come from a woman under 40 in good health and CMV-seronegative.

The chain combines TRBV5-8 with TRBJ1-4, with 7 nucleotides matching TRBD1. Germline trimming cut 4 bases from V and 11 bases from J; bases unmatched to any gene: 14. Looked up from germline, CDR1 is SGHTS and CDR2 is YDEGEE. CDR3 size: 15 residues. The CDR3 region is CASSLGQVIDWKLFF. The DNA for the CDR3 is TGTGCCAGCAGCCTAGGACAGGTTATAGATTGGAAACTGTTTTTT.

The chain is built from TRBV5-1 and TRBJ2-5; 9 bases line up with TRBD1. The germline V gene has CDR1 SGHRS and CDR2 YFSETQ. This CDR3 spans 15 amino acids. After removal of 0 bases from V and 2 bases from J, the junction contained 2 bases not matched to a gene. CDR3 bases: TGCGCCAGCAGCTTGGCCGGGACAGGGCAAGAGACCCAGTACTTC. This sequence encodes CASSLAGTGQETQYF.

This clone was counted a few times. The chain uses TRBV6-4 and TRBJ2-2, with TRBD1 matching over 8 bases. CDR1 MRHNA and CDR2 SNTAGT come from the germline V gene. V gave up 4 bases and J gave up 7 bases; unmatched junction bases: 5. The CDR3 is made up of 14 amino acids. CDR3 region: CASSARGQNGELFF. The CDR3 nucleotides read TGTGCCAGCAGTGCCAGGGGGCAGAACGGGGAGCTGTTTTTT.